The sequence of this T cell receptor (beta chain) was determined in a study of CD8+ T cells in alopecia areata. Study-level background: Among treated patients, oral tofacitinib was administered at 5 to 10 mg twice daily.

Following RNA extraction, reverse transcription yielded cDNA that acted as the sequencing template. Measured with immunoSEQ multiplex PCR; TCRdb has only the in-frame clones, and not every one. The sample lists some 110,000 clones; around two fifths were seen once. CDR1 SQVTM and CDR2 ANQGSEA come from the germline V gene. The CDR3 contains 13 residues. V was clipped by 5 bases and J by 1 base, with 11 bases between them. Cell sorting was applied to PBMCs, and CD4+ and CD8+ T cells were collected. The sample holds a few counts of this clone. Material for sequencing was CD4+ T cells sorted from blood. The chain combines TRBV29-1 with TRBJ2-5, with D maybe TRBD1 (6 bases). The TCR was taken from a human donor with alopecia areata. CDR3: CSVWTDFQETQYF. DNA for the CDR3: TGCAGCGTTTGGACAGACTTCCAAGAGACCCAGTACTTC.